This passage covers 9 T cell receptor beta chains from one sample sequenced in a study of blood T cell repertoires in COVID-19. Produced via immunoSEQ multiplex PCR; TCRdb's table is partial and in-frame only. The profile shows roughly 280,000 clones, around 90% of them singletons. Sequencing used peripheral blood. These receptor sequences come from a woman in her forties or fifties who had recovered from COVID-19.

The chain is built from TRBV4-1 and TRBJ2-1, with D possibly matching TRBD2 (5 bases). V lost 2 bases and J 8 bases, leaving 16 bases between the germline ends. CDR3 length: 15 amino acids. Germline lookup yields CDR1 MGHRA and CDR2 YSYEKL. The chain's CDR3 is CASSQQTVARDEQFF. The CDR3 nucleotides are TGCGCCAGCAGCCAACAAACGGTGGCGAGGGATGAGCAGTTCTTC.

This clone appeared once. V gene TRBV4-3 combines with J gene TRBJ1-2; 8 bases are shared with TRBD1. V dropped 3 bases and J dropped 3; count of bases not matched to a gene: 3. Germline assignment: CDR1 LGHNA and CDR2 YSLEER. The CDR3 is 14 residues long. The chain's CDR3 is CASSHTTGDYGYTF. The CDR3 coding sequence is TGCGCCAGCAGCCATACGACAGGGGACTATGGCTACACCTTC.

V gene TRBV2 combines with J gene TRBJ1-6; D unclear. Germline V gives CDR1 SNHLY, CDR2 FYNNEI. Trimming removed 6 bases at V and 8 bases at J, with 14 bases between. This CDR3 is 14 amino acids long. Here the CDR3 reads CASRVSRRDSPLHF. The CDR3, as DNA: TGTGCCAGCAGGGTCTCCCGGAGGGATTCACCCCTCCACTTT. Together with reference TRBV2 and TRBJ1-6, the CDR3 gives the full variable domain: EPEVTQTPSHQVTQMGQEVILRCVPISNHLYFYWYRQILGQKVEFLVSFYNNEISEKSEIFDDQFSVERPDGSNFTLKIRSTKLEDSAMYFCASRVSRRDSPLHFGNGTRLTVT.

This clone was detected only once. This chain joins TRBV7-2 and TRBJ2-7, with D maybe TRBD2 (6 bases). The V end lost 3 bases, the J end lost 0 bases, and 12 bases lay between the germline ends. Germline V lookup: CDR1 SGHTA, CDR2 FQGNSA. The CDR3 runs 15 residues. CDR3 region: CASSLRDSSSYEQYF. For the CDR3, the DNA is TGTGCCAGCAGCTTGCGGGACTCGAGCTCCTACGAGCAGTACTTC.

This clone was observed a single time. The chain employs TRBV11-1 and TRBJ2-2; D not certain. CDR1 is SGHAT, CDR2 FQDESV, per germline (reference sequence). The CDR3 covers 13 residues. Between the trimmed V and J ends, which lost 3 bases and 3 bases, there was a span of 5 bases. CDR3 in DNA: TGTGCCAGCAGCTTCCGGGACACCGGGGAGCTGTTTTTT. This gives the protein CASSFRDTGELFF.

The V gene is TRBV6-5, the J gene TRBJ1-1; 8 positions match TRBD1. The V gene end was trimmed by 8 bases and the J gene end by 2 bases; junction bases not matched to a gene: 10. The germline CDR1 and CDR2 sequences are MNHEY and SVGAGI. The CDR3 is made up of 15 amino acids. CDR3 nucleotides: TGTGCCAGCCTTGACCAGGGGGCGCGAAACACTGAAGCTTTCTTT. Protein: CASLDQGARNTEAFF.

The chain recombines TRBV28 with TRBJ2-2; 10 nucleotides align to TRBD2. Per germline, CDR1 MDHEN and CDR2 SYDVKM. The CDR3 contains 18 residues. The ends lost 3 bases at V and 2 bases at J; junction bases unmatched: 9. The CDR3 nucleotides read TGTGCCAGCAGTTTGCGGCTAGCGGGAGTCAAAAACACCGGGGAGCTGTTTTTT. Its protein product is CASSLRLAGVKNTGELFF.

The chain is built from TRBV5-5 and TRBJ2-1; 9 bases are shared with TRBD2. Trimming at V came to 1 base and at J to 5 bases, leaving 4 bases not matched to a gene. From germline, CDR1 is SGHKS and CDR2 YYEKEE (reference sequence). CDR3 length: 15 amino acids. This CDR3 reads CASSLSTSGNNEQFF. The CDR3, as DNA: TGTGCCAGCAGCTTGTCGACTAGCGGAAACAATGAGCAGTTCTTC.

This clone was seen at least ten times. V usage is TRBV28 and J usage is TRBJ2-7, with TRBD2 as a possible D gene (7 bases). The CDR3 has 15 amino acids. V was pared by 1 base and J by 4 bases, with 14 bases between. Germline V gene data show CDR1 as MDHEN and CDR2 as SYDVKM. The CDR3 DNA reads TGTGCCAGCAGTTTATCGGGGGGCGTAGTTTACGAGCAGTACTTC. Its translation is CASSLSGGVVYEQYF.